The 12 T cell receptor beta chains presented below share a single source sample, sequenced in a study of cytomegalovirus exposure and HLA in healthy donors. TCRdb's table, derived via immunoSEQ multiplex PCR, lists solely in-frame clones and lacks some. The sample records around 350,000 clones, roughly 85% being singletons. Sequencing was carried out using PBMCs. The receptors originated from a woman aged 18-29 years in good health and CMV-seronegative.

The chain combines TRBV7-8 with TRBJ1-6, with D hard to call. CDR3 length: 13 amino acids. Between the trimmed V and J ends, which lost 1 base and 7 bases, there was a span of 5 bases. Germline V lookup: CDR1 SGHVS, CDR2 FQNEAQ. The CDR3 region has the DNA TGTGCCAGCAGCTTAGATGAGAATTCACCCCTCCACTTT. Its protein is CASSLDENSPLHF.

This rearrangement joins TRBV7-2 to TRBJ1-2; no clear D gene. This CDR3 has 15 residues. Trimming removed 2 bases from V and 4 bases from J, with 14 bases in between. CDR1 is SGHTA and CDR2 is FQGNSA in the germline V gene. The CDR3 DNA follows: TGTGCCAGCAGCTTAAATTGGCAGGATAGCTATGGCTACACCTTC. Translation: CASSLNWQDSYGYTF.

The V gene is TRBV6-6, the J gene TRBJ2-7; a weak D match, TRBD2 (5 bases). CDR1 and CDR2 (germline): MNHNY, SVGAGI (reference sequence). The CDR3 is made up of 13 amino acids. V was clipped by 7 bases and J by 6 bases, with 16 bases between them. The CDR3 nucleotides read TGTGCCAGCACTCTCTCTTCGGGAACCGAGCAGTACTTC. This codes for CASTLSSGTEQYF.

In the case of this clone: Other DNA sequences in this specimen translate into the identical CDR3. The chain uses TRBV28 and TRBJ2-7; 10 bases match TRBD2. Germline CDR1 reads MDHEN; CDR2 reads SYDVKM. The CDR3 sequence is 14 residues long. The J segment lost 3 bases and the V segment lost 5 bases, leaving 4 bases of the junction unmatched. The CDR3 is CASSRLAGGYEQYF. The CDR3 region has the DNA TGTGCCAGCAGTCGCTTAGCGGGGGGCTACGAGCAGTACTTC.

The chain carries TRBV4-1 and TRBJ2-7; D not certain. Germline V gives CDR1 MGHRA, CDR2 YSYEKL. With 1 base removed from V and 1 base from J, the gap between germline ends came to 14 bases. This CDR3 is 16 amino acids long. CDR3: CASSQAAGAGSYEQYF. The CDR3 nucleotides read TGCGCCAGCAGCCAAGCAGCCGGTGCAGGATCCTACGAGCAGTACTTC.

The V and J genes are TRBV7-6 and TRBJ1-2; D is possibly TRBD1 (6 bases). The germline V gene has CDR1 SGHVS and CDR2 FNYEAQ. CDR3 length: 13 residues. The V end lost 5 bases, the J end lost 10 bases, and 17 bases lay between the germline ends. This CDR3 is CASSPGTPYHYTF. The CDR3 DNA reads TGTGCCAGCAGCCCCGGGACACCCTATCACTACACCTTC.

The chain employs TRBV7-8 and TRBJ2-7, with no clear D. Trimming shortened V by 2 bases and J by 6 bases, and 8 bases separated the two germline ends. The V gene's germline CDR1 is SGHVS and CDR2 FQNEAQ. The CDR3 length is 12 residues. The chain's CDR3 is CASSLPYSEQYF. Written as DNA, the CDR3 is TGTGCCAGCAGCTTACCTTATAGCGAGCAGTACTTC.

The rearrangement joins TRBV11-2 to TRBJ2-2; the D is unclear. The CDR3 spans 15 residues. Germline V gene data show CDR1 as SGHAT and CDR2 as FQNNGV. Trimming took off 5 bases at V and 1 base at J, with 11 bases between the two ends. CDR3 region: CASSPVRQNTGELFF. Written as DNA, the CDR3 is TGTGCCAGCAGCCCCGTACGACAGAACACCGGGGAGCTGTTTTTT. Drawing the rest from reference TRBV11-2 and TRBJ2-2, the complete variable domain is EAGVAQSPRYKIIEKRQSVAFWCNPISGHATLYWYQQILGQGPKLLIQFQNNGVVDDSQLPKDRFSAERLKGVDSTLKIQPAKLEDSAVYLCASSPVRQNTGELFFGEGSRLTVL.

This clone was counted a single time. The chain combines TRBV9 with TRBJ2-1; 14 bases are a match to TRBD2. This CDR3 has 16 amino acids. Trimming took 3 bases from V and 7 from J; bases not matched to a gene: 6. Germline CDR1 is SGDLS and CDR2 is YYNGEE. The CDR3 reads CASSGRLAGGPNEQFF. CDR3 nucleotides: TGTGCCAGCAGCGGTCGACTAGCGGGAGGGCCAAATGAGCAGTTCTTC.

This chain links TRBV5-1 with TRBJ2-1, with 14 bases aligning to TRBD2. CDR1 is SGHRS and CDR2 is YFSETQ in the germline V gene. The length of the CDR3 is 17 residues. V shed 3 bases, J shed 8 bases, and the junction held 10 bases outside the gene matches. The CDR3 DNA follows: TGCGCCAGCAGCTACGGGACTAGCGGGAGCGTAATTTATGAGCAGTTCTTC. This codes for CASSYGTSGSVIYEQFF.

This chain uses TRBV29-1 with TRBJ2-6; 9 positions match TRBD2. CDR3 length: 15 amino acids. Germline V gene sequence: CDR1 SQVTM, CDR2 ANQGSEA. Unmatched junction bases numbered 1, after V lost 4 bases and J lost 0 bases. The CDR3 nucleotides are TGCAGCGTTGGCGGGGGGGTCTCTGGGGCCAACGTCCTGACTTTC. Translated, it gives CSVGGGVSGANVLTF.

The J gene is TRBJ2-1, the V gene TRBV4-1, with TRBD2 matching 9 bases. The germline gives CDR1 MGHRA, CDR2 YSYEKL. Trimming removed 5 bases from V and 9 bases from J; junction bases left unmatched: 2. The CDR3 has 12 residues. CDR3 sequence (DNA): TGCGCCAGCAGCTCGACTAGCGGTGAGCAGTTCTTC. Residues: CASSSTSGEQFF.